These T cell receptor beta chains were read from a single sample in a study of molecular identifiers for immune sequencing clone quantification. MiXCR was run by TCRdb on the PCR reads, yielding one entry per CDR3 protein. Of fewer than 70,000 distinct CDR3 sequences in the sample, 18% were seen once. Sequences were obtained from naive CD8+ T cells from blood, with Jurkat cell RNA spiked in. The receptors derive from a human donor in good health. Some libraries in this study had Jurkat cell RNA spiked in. CDR3s include the opening cysteine and the closing phenylalanine or tryptophan. Each record gives: D gene, V gene, J gene, clone size, CDR3 protein, CDR3 DNA. A D gene is named only where the DNA matches it firmly. Only some rows state a clone size, as once, few, many or a class for expanded clones.

D: TRBD1
V: TRBV19
J: TRBJ1-4
size: many
CDR3: CASSIGPRDRGPTNEKLFF
DNA: TGTGCCAGTAGTATTGGGCCCCGGGACAGGGGACCAACTAATGAAAAACTGTTTTTT

D: .
V: TRBV14
J: TRBJ2-4
size: many
CDR3: CASSQGQERLAKNIQYF
DNA: TGTGCCAGCAGCCAAGGACAGGAGAGACTAGCCAAAAACATTCAGTACTTC

D: .
V: TRBV5-4
J: TRBJ2-1
size: .
CDR3: CASSPRESSYNEQFF
DNA: TGTGCCAGCAGCCCCCGGGAAAGCTCCTACAATGAGCAGTTCTTC

D: .
V: TRBV30
J: TRBJ2-7
size: many
CDR3: CAWSHGQEQYF
DNA: TGTGCCTGGTCACACGGACAGGAGCAGTACTTC

D: .
V: TRBV21-1
J: TRBJ2-7
size: many
CDR3: CASSKGTTYEQYF
DNA: TGTGCCAGCAGCAAAGGTACTACCTACGAGCAGTACTTC

D: TRBD1
V: TRBV7-2
J: TRBJ1-1
size: many
CDR3: CASSVGQGNEAFF
DNA: TGTGCCAGCAGCGTGGGACAGGGCAATGAAGCTTTCTTT

D: TRBD2
V: TRBV30
J: TRBJ2-3
size: many
CDR3: CAWRMGLAVTDTQYF
DNA: TGTGCCTGGAGGATGGGACTAGCGGTCACAGATACGCAGTATTTT

D: TRBD2
V: TRBV28
J: TRBJ2-1
size: many
CDR3: CASSFPREGRVEQFF
DNA: TGTGCCAGCAGTTTTCCGCGGGAGGGCCGGGTTGAGCAGTTCTTC

D: .
V: TRBV2
J: TRBJ2-3
size: many
CDR3: CASFAENTDTQYF
DNA: TGTGCCAGCTTCGCTGAAAACACAGATACGCAGTATTTT

D: .
V: TRBV9
J: TRBJ1-2
size: many
CDR3: CASSPPSSNYGYTF
DNA: TGTGCCAGCAGCCCCCCGTCTTCTAACTATGGCTACACCTTC

D: TRBD2
V: TRBV27
J: TRBJ2-7
size: few
CDR3: CANRPSGTSSYEQYF
DNA: TGTGCCAACAGACCCAGCGGGACCAGCTCCTACGAGCAGTACTTC

D: TRBD2
V: TRBV11-2
J: TRBJ2-3
size: few
CDR3: CASRISGTGTDTQYF
DNA: TGTGCCAGCAGGATTAGCGGGACCGGCACAGATACGCAGTATTTT

D: .
V: TRBV28
J: TRBJ1-1
size: .
CDR3: CASSFFRGVGTEAFF
DNA: TGTGCCAGCAGTTTTTTTCGGGGGGTTGGGACTGAAGCTTTCTTT

D: TRBD1
V: TRBV20-1
J: TRBJ1-4
size: many
CDR3: CSAREGTGPNEKLFF
DNA: TGCAGTGCTAGAGAAGGGACAGGTCCCAATGAAAAACTGTTTTTT

D: TRBD2
V: TRBV29-1
J: TRBJ2-7
size: many
CDR3: CSVELFVSGSEYEQYF
DNA: TGCAGCGTTGAATTGTTCGTAAGCGGGAGTGAGTACGAGCAGTACTTC

D: TRBD1
V: TRBV2
J: TRBJ2-2
size: many
CDR3: CASLSTGARTGELFF
DNA: TGTGCCAGCCTTTCGACAGGGGCACGCACCGGGGAGCTGTTTTTT

D: .
V: TRBV27
J: TRBJ2-1
size: few
CDR3: CASSLGRALNNEQFF
DNA: TGTGCCAGCAGTTTAGGCAGGGCACTAAACAATGAGCAGTTCTTC

D: .
V: TRBV27
J: TRBJ2-1
size: few
CDR3: CASSLIPGSINEQFF
DNA: TGTGCCAGCAGTCTCATACCGGGTTCCATCAATGAGCAGTTCTTC

D: .
V: TRBV11-2
J: TRBJ1-1
size: few
CDR3: CASSLASLGSMNTEAFF
DNA: TGTGCCAGCAGCTTAGCCTCCCTTGGCAGTATGAACACTGAAGCTTTCTTT

D: TRBD1
V: TRBV20-1
J: TRBJ2-7
size: few
CDR3: CSAVSYGQGRDEQYF
DNA: TGCAGTGCTGTATCCTACGGACAGGGAAGGGACGAGCAGTACTTC

D: .
V: TRBV27
J: TRBJ2-3
size: few
CDR3: CASSSPRRVGTDTQYF
DNA: TGTGCCAGCAGTTCCCCCCGGCGGGTGGGGACAGATACGCAGTATTTT

D: .
V: TRBV12-3/TRBV12-4
J: TRBJ1-2
size: many
CDR3: CASSLGGVYGYTF
DNA: TGTGCCAGCAGTTTAGGAGGTGTCTATGGCTACACCTTC

D: .
V: TRBV6-5
J: TRBJ2-1
size: .
CDR3: CASRIDGARWGEQFF
DNA: TGTGCCAGCAGGATCGACGGAGCGCGCTGGGGTGAGCAGTTCTTC

D: TRBD2
V: TRBV7-8
J: TRBJ2-1
size: many
CDR3: CASSLSPGPYREGLENEQFF
DNA: TGTGCCAGCAGCCTATCCCCAGGGCCCTACCGGGAGGGCCTCGAAAATGAGCAGTTCTTC

D: TRBD2
V: TRBV20-1
J: TRBJ2-7
size: many
CDR3: CSARTRGGPSYEQYF
DNA: TGCAGTGCTAGAACCCGGGGGGGGCCCTCCTACGAGCAGTACTTC

D: TRBD2
V: TRBV7-6
J: TRBJ2-7
size: many
CDR3: CASSLRTGGSYEQYF
DNA: TGTGCCAGCAGCTTAAGAACGGGAGGCTCCTACGAGCAGTACTTC

D: .
V: TRBV6-2/TRBV6-3
J: TRBJ2-1
size: many
CDR3: CASSYRLGEPYNEQFF
DNA: TGTGCCAGCAGTTACCGACTGGGGGAGCCCTACAATGAGCAGTTCTTC

D: .
V: TRBV24-1
J: TRBJ1-1
size: .
CDR3: CATSGNRQENTEAFF
DNA: TGTGCCACCAGTGGTAACCGACAGGAGAACACTGAAGCTTTCTTT

D: .
V: TRBV27
J: TRBJ2-1
size: few
CDR3: CASSAGTGNNEQFF
DNA: TGTGCCAGCAGCGCTGGGACGGGAAACAATGAGCAGTTCTTC

D: .
V: TRBV29-1
J: TRBJ2-5
size: many
CDR3: CSVEPAEVQETQYF
DNA: TGCAGCGTTGAACCAGCGGAGGTTCAAGAGACCCAGTACTTC

D: .
V: TRBV7-9
J: TRBJ2-7
size: many
CDR3: CASSSNIYEQYF
DNA: TGTGCCAGCAGCTCCAATATCTACGAGCAGTACTTC

D: .
V: TRBV28
J: TRBJ2-1
size: many
CDR3: CASSLGPYSNEQFF
DNA: TGTGCCAGCAGTTTAGGACCCTACAGCAATGAGCAGTTCTTC

D: TRBD2
V: TRBV19
J: TRBJ2-7
size: many
CDR3: CASTAGPSGVYEQYF
DNA: TGTGCCAGTACCGCGGGTCCTAGCGGGGTCTACGAGCAGTACTTC

D: .
V: TRBV5-5
J: TRBJ1-6
size: many
CDR3: CASSFEGLNNSPLHF
DNA: TGTGCCAGCAGCTTCGAAGGCCTGAATAATTCACCCCTCCACTTT

D: TRBD1
V: TRBV7-6
J: TRBJ2-1
size: many
CDR3: CASSLVRQGERNEQFF
DNA: TGTGCCAGCAGCTTAGTTAGACAGGGGGAAAGGAATGAGCAGTTCTTC

D: .
V: TRBV4-3
J: TRBJ2-7
size: .
CDR3: CASSQDLVGRIDEQYF
DNA: TGCGCCAGCAGCCAAGATCTTGTGGGGCGTATCGACGAGCAGTACTTC

D: .
V: TRBV30
J: TRBJ2-1
size: many
CDR3: CACIDEQFF
DNA: TGTGCCTGCATCGATGAGCAGTTCTTC

D: .
V: TRBV7-9
J: TRBJ2-7
size: many
CDR3: CASSHLRNLDEQYF
DNA: TGTGCCAGCAGCCATCTCAGGAACTTGGACGAGCAGTACTTC

D: TRBD1
V: TRBV24-1
J: TRBJ2-1
size: few
CDR3: CATSDSDRAAVDSYNEQFF
DNA: TGTGCCACCAGTGACTCGGACAGGGCCGCTGTAGACTCCTACAATGAGCAGTTCTTC

D: TRBD1
V: TRBV4-2
J: TRBJ2-2
size: many
CDR3: CASSQGQGSGELFF
DNA: TGTGCCAGCAGCCAGGGACAGGGGTCCGGGGAGCTGTTTTTT